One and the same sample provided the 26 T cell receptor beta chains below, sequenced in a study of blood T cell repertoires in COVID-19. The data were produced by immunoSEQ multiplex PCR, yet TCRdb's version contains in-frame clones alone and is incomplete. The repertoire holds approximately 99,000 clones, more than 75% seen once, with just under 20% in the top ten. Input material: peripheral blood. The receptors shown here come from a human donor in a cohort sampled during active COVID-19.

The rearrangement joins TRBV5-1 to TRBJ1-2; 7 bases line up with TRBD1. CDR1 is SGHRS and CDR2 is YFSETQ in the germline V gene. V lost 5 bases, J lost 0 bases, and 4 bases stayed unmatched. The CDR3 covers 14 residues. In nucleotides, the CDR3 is TGCGCCAGCAGAGACAGGGAAGCTAACTATGGCTACACCTTC. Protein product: CASRDREANYGYTF.

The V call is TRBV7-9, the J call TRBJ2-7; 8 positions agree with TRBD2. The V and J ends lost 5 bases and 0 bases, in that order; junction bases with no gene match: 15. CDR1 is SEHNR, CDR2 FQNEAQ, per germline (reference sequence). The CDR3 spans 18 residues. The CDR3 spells CASSPSGSGAQSSYEQYF. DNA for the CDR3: TGTGCCAGCAGCCCTTCGGGTAGCGGGGCACAGAGCTCCTACGAGCAGTACTTC.

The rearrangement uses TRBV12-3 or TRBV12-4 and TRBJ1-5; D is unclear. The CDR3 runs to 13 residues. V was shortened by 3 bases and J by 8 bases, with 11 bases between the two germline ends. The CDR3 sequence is CASSLDGVKPQHF. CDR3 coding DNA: TGTGCCAGCAGTTTGGATGGAGTTAAGCCCCAGCATTTT.

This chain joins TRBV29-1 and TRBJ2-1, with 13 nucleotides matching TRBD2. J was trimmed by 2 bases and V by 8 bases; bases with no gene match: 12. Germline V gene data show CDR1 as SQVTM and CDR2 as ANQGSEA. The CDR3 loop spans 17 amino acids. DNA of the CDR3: TGCAGCACAAAAATGACTAGCGGGAGGCCTCCCTACAATGAGCAGTTCTTC. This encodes CSTKMTSGRPPYNEQFF.

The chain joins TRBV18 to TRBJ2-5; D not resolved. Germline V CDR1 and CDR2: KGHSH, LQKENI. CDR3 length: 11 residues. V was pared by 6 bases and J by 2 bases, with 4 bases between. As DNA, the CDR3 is TGTGCCAGCTCGTCGCAAGAGACCCAGTACTTC. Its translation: CASSSQETQYF.

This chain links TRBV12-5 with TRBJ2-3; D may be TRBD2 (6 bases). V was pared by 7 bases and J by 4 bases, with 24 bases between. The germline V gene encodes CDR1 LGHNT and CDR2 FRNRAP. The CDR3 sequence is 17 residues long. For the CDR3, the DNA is TGTGCTAGTGCCTTGGTCCGGACTGCGGAGGGAGCAGATACGCAGTATTTT. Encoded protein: CASALVRTAEGADTQYF.

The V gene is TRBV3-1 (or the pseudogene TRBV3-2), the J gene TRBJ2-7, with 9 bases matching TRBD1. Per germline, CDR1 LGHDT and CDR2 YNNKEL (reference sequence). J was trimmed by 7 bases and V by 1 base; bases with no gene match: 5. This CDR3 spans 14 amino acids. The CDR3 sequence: CASSQGWDREEQYF. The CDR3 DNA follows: TGTGCCAGCAGCCAAGGGTGGGACAGGGAAGAGCAGTACTTC.

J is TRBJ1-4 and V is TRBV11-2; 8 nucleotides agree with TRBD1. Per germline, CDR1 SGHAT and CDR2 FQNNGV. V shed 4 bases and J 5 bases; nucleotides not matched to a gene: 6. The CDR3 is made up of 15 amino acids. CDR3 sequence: CASSSQGQENEKLFF. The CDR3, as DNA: TGTGCCAGCAGCTCCCAGGGACAGGAGAATGAAAAACTGTTTTTT.

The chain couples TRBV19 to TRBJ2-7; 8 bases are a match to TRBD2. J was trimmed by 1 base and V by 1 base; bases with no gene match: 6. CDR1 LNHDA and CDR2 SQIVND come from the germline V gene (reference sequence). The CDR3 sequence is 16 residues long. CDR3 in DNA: TGTGCCAGTAGTATAGCGGATAGCGGGGCGTCCTACGAGCAGTACTTC. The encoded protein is CASSIADSGASYEQYF.

CDR3 coding DNA: TGTGCCACCAGCGGTGGCCTCTCCACAGATACGCAGTATTTT. Translated, it gives CATSGGLSTDTQYF. V usage is TRBV15 and J usage is TRBJ2-3, with D unresolved. The CDR3 covers 14 residues. V gave up 5 bases and J gave up 2 bases, with 11 bases separating them. Germline CDR1 reads LNHNV; CDR2 reads YYDKDF (reference sequence).

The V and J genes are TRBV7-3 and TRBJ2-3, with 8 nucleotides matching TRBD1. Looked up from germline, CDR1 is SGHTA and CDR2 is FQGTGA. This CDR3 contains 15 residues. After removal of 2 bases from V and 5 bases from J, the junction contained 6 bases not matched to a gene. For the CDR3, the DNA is TGTGCCAGCAGCTTACGCCCAGACAGGGGAGATACGCAGTATTTT. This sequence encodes CASSLRPDRGDTQYF.

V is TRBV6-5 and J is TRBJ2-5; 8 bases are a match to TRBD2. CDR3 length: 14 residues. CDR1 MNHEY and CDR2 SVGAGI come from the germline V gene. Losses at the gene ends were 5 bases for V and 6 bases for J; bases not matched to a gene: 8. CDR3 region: CASSRSGGLQTQYF. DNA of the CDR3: TGTGCCAGCAGTCGCTCGGGAGGGCTGCAGACCCAGTACTTC.

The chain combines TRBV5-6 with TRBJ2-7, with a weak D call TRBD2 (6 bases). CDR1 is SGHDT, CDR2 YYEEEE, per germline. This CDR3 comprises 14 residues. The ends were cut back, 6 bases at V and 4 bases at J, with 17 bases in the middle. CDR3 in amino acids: CASTPGASNYEQYF. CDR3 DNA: TGTGCCAGCACCCCGGGAGCGTCGAATTACGAGCAGTACTTC.

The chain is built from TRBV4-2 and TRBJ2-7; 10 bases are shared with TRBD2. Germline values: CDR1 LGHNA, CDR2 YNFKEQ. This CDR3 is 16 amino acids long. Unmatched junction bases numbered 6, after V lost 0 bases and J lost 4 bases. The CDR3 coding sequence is TGTGCCAGCAGCCAAGACCTAGCGGGAGCTCGGTACGAGCAGTACTTC. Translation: CASSQDLAGARYEQYF.

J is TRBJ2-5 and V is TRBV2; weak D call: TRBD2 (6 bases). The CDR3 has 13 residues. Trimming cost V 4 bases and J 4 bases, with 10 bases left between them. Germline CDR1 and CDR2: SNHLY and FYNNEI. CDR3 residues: CASSGEAGETQYF. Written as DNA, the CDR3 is TGTGCCAGCAGTGGGGAGGCGGGAGAGACCCAGTACTTC.

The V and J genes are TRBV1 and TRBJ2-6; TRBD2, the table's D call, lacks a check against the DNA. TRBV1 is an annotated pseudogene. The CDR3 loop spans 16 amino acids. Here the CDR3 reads CTSSPLRGTGANVLTF. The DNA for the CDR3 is TGCACCAGCAGCCCTCTGCGGGGAACTGGGGCCAACGTCCTGACTTTC.

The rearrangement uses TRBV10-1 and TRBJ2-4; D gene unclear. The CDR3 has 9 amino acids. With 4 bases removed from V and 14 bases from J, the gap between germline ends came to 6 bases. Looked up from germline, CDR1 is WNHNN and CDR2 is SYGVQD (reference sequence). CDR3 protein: CASSGEEYF. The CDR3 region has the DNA TGCGCCAGCAGTGGTGAGGAGTACTTC.

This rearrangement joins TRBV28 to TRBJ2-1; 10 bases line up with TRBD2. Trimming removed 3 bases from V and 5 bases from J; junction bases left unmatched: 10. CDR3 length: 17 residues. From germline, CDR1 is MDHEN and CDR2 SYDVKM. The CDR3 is CASSLVLAGKSHNEQFF. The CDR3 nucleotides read TGTGCCAGCAGTTTGGTACTAGCGGGAAAATCTCACAATGAGCAGTTCTTC.

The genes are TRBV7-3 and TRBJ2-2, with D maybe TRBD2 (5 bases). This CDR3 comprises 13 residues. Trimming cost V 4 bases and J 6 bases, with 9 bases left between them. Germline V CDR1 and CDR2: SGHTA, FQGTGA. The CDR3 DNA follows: TGTGCCAGCAGCTCGGACTGGGCCGGGGAGCTGTTTTTT. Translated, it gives CASSSDWAGELFF.

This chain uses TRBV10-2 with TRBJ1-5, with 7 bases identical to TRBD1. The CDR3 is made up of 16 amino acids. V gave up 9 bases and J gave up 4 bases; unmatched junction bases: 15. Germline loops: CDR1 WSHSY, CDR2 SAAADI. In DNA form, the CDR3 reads TGCGCCAGTCAGGACAGGCTCACCCTTGGGAATCAGCCCCAGCATTTT. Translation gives CASQDRLTLGNQPQHF.

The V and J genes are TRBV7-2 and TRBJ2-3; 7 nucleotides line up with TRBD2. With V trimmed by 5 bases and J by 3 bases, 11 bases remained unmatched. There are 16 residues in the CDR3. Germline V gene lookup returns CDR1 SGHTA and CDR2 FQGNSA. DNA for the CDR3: TGTGCCAGCAGCGCTAGGCGAGCGGGGAGTACAGATACGCAGTATTTT. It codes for CASSARRAGSTDTQYF. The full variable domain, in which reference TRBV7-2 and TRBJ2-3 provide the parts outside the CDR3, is GAGVSQSPSNKVTEKGKDVELRCDPISGHTALYWYRQSLGQGLEFLIYFQGNSAPDKSGLPSDRFSAERTGGSVSTLTIQRTQQEDSAVYLCASSARRAGSTDTQYFGPGTRLTVL.

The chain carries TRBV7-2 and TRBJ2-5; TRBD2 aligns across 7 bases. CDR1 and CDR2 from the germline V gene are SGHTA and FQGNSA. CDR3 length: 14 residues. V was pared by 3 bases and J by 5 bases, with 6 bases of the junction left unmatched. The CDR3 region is CASSLVGGQETQYF. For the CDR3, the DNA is TGTGCCAGCAGCTTGGTGGGAGGGCAGGAGACCCAGTACTTC.

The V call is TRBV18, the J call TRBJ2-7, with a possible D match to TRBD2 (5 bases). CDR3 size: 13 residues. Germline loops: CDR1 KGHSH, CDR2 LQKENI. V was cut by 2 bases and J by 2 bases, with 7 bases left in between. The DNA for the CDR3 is TGTGCCAGCTCACCAAGCGGAGCCTACGAGCAGTACTTC. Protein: CASSPSGAYEQYF. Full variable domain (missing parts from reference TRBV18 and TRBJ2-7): NAGVMQNPRHLVRRRGQEARLRCSPMKGHSHVYWYRQLPEEGLKFMVYLQKENIIDESGMPKERFSAEFPKEGPSILRIQQVVRGDSAAYFCASSPSGAYEQYFGPGTRLTVT.

DNA for the CDR3: TGCGCCAGCAGCGAGGGGACTAGCGGGAGAACAGAGACCCAGTACTTC. As protein: CASSEGTSGRTETQYF. The chain uses TRBV5-1 and TRBJ2-5; 14 bases are a match to TRBD2. The CDR3 totals 16 residues. CDR1 is SGHRS, CDR2 YFSETQ, per germline. V shed 4 bases, J shed 4 bases, and the junction held 6 bases outside the gene matches.

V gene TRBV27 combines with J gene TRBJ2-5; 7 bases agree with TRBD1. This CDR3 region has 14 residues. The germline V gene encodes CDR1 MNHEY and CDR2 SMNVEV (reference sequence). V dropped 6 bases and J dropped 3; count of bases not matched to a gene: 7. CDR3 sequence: CASSRTGPKETQYF. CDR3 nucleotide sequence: TGTGCCAGCAGCCGGACAGGACCTAAAGAGACCCAGTACTTC.

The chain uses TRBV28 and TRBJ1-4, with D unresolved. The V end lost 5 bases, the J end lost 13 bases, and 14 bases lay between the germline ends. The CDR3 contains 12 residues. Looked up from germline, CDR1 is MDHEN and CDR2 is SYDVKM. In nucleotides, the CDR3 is TGTGCCAGCAGTCTCAGAGACATTGGACTGTTTTTT. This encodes CASSLRDIGLFF.